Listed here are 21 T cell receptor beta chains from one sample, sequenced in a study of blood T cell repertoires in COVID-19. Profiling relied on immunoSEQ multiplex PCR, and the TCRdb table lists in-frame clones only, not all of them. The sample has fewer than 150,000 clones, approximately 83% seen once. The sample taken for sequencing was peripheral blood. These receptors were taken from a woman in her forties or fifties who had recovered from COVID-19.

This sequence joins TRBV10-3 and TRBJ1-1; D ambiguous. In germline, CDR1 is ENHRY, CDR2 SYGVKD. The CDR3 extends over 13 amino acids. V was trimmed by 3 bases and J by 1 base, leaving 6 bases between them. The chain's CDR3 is CAISENGNTEAFF. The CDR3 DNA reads TGTGCCATCAGTGAAAACGGGAACACTGAAGCTTTCTTT.

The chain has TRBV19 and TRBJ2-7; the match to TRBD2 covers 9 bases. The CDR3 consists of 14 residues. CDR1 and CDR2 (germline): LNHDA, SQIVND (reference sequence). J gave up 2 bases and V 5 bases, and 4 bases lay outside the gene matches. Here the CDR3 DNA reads TGTGCCAGTAGTGCCCGCGGGGGGGCCTACGAGCAGTACTTC. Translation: CASSARGGAYEQYF.

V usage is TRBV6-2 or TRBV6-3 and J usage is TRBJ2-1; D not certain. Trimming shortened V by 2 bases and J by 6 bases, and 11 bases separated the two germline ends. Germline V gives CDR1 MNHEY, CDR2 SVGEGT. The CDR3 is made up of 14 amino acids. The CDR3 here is CASSYVASGNEQFF. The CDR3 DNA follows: TGTGCCAGCAGTTACGTTGCCTCCGGCAATGAGCAGTTCTTC.

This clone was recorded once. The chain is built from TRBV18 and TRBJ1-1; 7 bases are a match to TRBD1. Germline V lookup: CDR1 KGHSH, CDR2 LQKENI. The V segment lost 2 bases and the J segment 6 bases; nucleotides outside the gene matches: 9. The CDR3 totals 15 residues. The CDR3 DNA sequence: TGTGCCAGCTCACCAACCCCCGACAGGGTTGCTGAAGCTTTCTTT. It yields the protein CASSPTPDRVAEAFF.

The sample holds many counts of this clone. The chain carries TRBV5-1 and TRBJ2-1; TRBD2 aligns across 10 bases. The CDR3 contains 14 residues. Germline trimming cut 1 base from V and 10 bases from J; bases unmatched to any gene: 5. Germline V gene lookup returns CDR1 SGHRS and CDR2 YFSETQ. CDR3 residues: CASSLTSGEGEQFF. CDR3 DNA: TGCGCCAGCAGCTTGACTAGCGGGGAGGGGGAGCAGTTCTTC.

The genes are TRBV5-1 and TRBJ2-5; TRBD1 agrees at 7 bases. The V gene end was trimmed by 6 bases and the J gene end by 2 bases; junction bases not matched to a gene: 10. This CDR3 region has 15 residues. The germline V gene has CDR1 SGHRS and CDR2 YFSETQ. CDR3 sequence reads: CASTTRTGGQETQYF. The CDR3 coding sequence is TGCGCCAGCACCACCCGGACAGGCGGACAAGAGACCCAGTACTTC.

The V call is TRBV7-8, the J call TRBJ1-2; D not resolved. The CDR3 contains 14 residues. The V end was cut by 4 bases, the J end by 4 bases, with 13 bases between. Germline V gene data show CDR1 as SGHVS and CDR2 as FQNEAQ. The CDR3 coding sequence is TGTGCCAGCAGCTCTTCAGTGTTCCCCTATGGCTACACCTTC. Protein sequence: CASSSSVFPYGYTF.

CDR3 nucleotide sequence: TGTGCCAGCTCACCATACAGGGTAGACAACATTCAGTACTTC. Amino acids: CASSPYRVDNIQYF. This chain connects TRBV18 to TRBJ2-4; possible D gene TRBD1, 6 bases. The CDR3 contains 14 residues. V was shortened by 2 bases and J by 7 bases, with 12 bases between the two germline ends. Per the germline V gene, CDR1 is KGHSH and CDR2 is LQKENI.

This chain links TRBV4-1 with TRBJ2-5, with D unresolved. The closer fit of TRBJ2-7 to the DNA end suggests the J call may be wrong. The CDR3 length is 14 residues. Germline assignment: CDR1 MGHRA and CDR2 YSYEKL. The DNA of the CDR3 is TGCGCCAGCAGCCAAGAATATCGCCTCTACGAGCAGTACTTC. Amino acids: CASSQEYRLYEQYF.

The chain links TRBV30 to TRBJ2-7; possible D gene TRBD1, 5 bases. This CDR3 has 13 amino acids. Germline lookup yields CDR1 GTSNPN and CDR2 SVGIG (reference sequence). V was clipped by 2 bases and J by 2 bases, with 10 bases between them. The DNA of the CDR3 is TGTGCCTGGAGTCGACAGACGACCTACGAGCAGTACTTC. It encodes CAWSRQTTYEQYF.

This CDR3 is CARNYGRSPYNEQFF. The CDR3 DNA sequence: TGTGCCAGAAACTACGGGAGATCCCCCTACAATGAGCAGTTCTTC. This sequence joins TRBV24-1 and TRBJ2-1, with D perhaps matching TRBD2 (6 bases). The germline V gene has CDR1 KGHDR and CDR2 SFDVKD. The CDR3 sequence is 15 residues long. The V and J ends lost 11 bases and 2 bases respectively, with 18 bases between them.

CDR3 in DNA: TGTGCCAGTAGAGACAGCTCCCCCAATGAGCAGTTCTTC. This codes for CASRDSSPNEQFF. The chain combines TRBV6-5 with TRBJ2-1; D is perhaps TRBD1 (5 bases). CDR3 length: 13 amino acids. V was clipped by 9 bases and J by 6 bases, with 15 bases between them. Germline V lookup: CDR1 MNHEY, CDR2 SVGAGI.

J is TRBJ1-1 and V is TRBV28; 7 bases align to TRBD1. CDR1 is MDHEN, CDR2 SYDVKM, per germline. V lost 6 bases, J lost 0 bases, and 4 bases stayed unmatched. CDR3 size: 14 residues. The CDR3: CASRTQGLNTEAFF. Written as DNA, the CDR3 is TGTGCCAGCAGAACACAGGGGCTGAACACTGAAGCTTTCTTT.

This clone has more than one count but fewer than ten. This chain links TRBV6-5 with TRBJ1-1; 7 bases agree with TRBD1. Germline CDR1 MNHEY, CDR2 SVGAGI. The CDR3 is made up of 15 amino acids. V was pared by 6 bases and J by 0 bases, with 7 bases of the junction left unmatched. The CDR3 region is CASRSLDRLNTEAFF. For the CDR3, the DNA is TGTGCCAGCAGAAGCCTGGACAGGTTGAACACTGAAGCTTTCTTT.

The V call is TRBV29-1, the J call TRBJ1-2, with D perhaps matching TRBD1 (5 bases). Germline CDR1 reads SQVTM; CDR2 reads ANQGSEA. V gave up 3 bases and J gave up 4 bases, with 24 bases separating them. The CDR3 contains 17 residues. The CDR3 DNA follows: TGCAGCGTTGAGTCCGGCCACCGGCCCCGGGGGGGCTATGGCTACACCTTC. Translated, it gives CSVESGHRPRGGYGYTF.

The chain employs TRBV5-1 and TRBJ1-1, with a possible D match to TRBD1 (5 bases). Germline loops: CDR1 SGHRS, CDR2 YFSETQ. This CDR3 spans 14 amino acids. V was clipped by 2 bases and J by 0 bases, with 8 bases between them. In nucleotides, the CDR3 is TGCGCCAGCAGCTTACAGGTAATGAACACTGAAGCTTTCTTT. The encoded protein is CASSLQVMNTEAFF.

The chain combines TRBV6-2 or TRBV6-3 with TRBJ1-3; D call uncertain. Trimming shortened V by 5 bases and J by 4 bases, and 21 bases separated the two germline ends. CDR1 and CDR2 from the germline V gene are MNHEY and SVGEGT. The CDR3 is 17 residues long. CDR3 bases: TGTGCCAGCAGTGGAAGACAAGTTCTGACGCGAGGAAACACCATATATTTT. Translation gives CASSGRQVLTRGNTIYF.

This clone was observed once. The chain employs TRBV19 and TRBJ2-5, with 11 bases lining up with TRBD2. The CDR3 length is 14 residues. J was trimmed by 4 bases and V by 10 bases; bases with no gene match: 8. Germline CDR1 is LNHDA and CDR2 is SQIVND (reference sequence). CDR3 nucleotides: TGTGCCACCACGGATAGCGGGAGGGTAGAGACCCAGTACTTC. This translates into CATTDSGRVETQYF. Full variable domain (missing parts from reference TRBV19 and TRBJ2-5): DGGITQSPKYLFRKEGQNVTLSCEQNLNHDAMYWYRQDPGQGLRLIYYSQIVNDFQKGDIAEGYSVSREKKESFPLTVTSAQKNPTAFYLCATTDSGRVETQYFGPGTRLLVL.

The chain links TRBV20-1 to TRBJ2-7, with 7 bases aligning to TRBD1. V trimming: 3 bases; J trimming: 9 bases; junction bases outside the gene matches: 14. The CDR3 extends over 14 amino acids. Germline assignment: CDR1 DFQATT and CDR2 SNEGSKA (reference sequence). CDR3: CSASHRGPLRVQYF. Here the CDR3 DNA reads TGCAGTGCTAGTCACAGGGGTCCGCTACGAGTGCAGTACTTC.

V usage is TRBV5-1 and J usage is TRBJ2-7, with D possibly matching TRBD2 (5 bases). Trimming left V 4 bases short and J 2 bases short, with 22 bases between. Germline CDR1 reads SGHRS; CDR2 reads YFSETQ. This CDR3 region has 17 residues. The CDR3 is CASSAHDRDNTAYEQYF. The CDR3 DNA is TGCGCCAGCAGCGCACACGACCGGGATAACACTGCCTACGAGCAGTACTTC.

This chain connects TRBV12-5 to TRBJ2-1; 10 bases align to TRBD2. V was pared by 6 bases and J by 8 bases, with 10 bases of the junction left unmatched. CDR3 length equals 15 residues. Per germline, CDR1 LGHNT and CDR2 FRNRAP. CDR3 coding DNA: TGTGCTAGTGGCTTCCAAGCGGGGGGGCCATATGAGCAGTTCTTC. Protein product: CASGFQAGGPYEQFF.